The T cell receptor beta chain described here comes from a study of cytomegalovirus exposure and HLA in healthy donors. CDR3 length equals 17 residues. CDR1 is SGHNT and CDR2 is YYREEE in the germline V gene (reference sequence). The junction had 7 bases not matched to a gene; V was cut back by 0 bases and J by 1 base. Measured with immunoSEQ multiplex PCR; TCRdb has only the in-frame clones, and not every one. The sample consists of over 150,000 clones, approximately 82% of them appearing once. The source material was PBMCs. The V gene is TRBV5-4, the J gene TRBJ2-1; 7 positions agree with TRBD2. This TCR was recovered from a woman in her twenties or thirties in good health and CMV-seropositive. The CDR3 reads CASSLGGRLGSYNEQFF. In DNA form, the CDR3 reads TGTGCCAGCAGCTTGGGCGGGAGACTCGGGTCCTACAATGAGCAGTTCTTC.